This entry describes one TCR beta chain. TCRdb's table, derived via immunoSEQ multiplex PCR, lists solely in-frame clones and lacks some. Here the sample spans approximately 73,000 clones, 81% being singletons. This sample is drawn from a study of blood T cell repertoires in COVID-19. This clonotype originated in a woman in her 70s with acute or convalescent COVID-19. The source material was peripheral blood.

This CDR3 reads CASSLSKGGGHNTEAFF. The CDR3 nucleotides read TGTGCCAGCAGTTTATCGAAAGGGGGGGGGCACAACACTGAAGCTTTCTTT. The chain couples TRBV27 to TRBJ1-1, with a weak D call TRBD1 (6 bases). The CDR3 contains 17 residues. Trimming removed 0 bases at V and 2 bases at J, with 16 bases between. Germline CDR1 MNHEY, CDR2 SMNVEV (reference sequence).